This TCR beta chain originates from a study of long-term antiretroviral therapy in people with HIV. V was pared by 5 bases and J by 0 bases, with 3 bases of the junction left unmatched. Germline-derived CDR1 and CDR2 are PRHDT and FYEKMQ (reference sequence). The CDR3 covers 15 residues. Run at survey level, the immunoSEQ assay was version v3.0. Repertoires were generated with immunoSEQ multiplex PCR, while TCRdb's copy carries only in-frame clones and drops some. Seen here are about 20,000 clones, roughly 70% observed once, and the top ten hold about 9.9%. This clone has more than one count but fewer than ten.

This TCR was recovered from a man aged 18-30 years with HIV. The source was unsorted PBMCs, collected 0.5 years before starting antiretroviral therapy. The chain combines TRBV13 with TRBJ2-2, with TRBD2 identical over 7 bases. CDR3 amino acids: CASSRLATNTGELFF. The CDR3 DNA reads as TGTGCCAGCAGCAGACTAGCAACGAACACCGGGGAGCTGTTTTTT.